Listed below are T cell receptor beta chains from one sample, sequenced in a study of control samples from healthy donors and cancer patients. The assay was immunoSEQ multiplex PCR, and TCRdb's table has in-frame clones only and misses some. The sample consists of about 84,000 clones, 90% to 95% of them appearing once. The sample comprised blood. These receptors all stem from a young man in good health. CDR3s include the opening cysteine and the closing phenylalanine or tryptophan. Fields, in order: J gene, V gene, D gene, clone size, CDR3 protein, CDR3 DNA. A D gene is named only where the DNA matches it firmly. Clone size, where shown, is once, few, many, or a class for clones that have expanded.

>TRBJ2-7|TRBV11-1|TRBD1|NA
CASSSGTGGAVVYF
TGTGCCAGCAGCTCCGGGACAGGGGGCGCGGTGGTGTACTTC
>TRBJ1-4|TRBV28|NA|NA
CASSLSGGGNAEKLFF
TGTGCCAGCAGTTTGTCGGGGGGCGGGAACGCGGAAAAACTGTTTTTT
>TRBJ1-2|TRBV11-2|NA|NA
CASSLEASAYGYTF
TGTGCCAGCAGCTTAGAGGCTTCAGCCTATGGCTACACCTTC
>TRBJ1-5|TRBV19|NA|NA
CASSIQRINQPQHF
TGTGCCAGTAGTATTCAACGGATTAATCAGCCCCAGCATTTT
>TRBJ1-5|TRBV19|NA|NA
CASRGGQGGNQPQHF
TGTGCCAGTAGGGGCGGTCAGGGTGGCAATCAGCCCCAGCATTTT
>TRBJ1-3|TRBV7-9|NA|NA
CASSLKSGNTIYF
TGTGCCAGCAGCTTGAAATCTGGAAACACCATATATTTT
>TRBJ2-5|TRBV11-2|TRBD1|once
CASSLVGTGSETQYF
TGTGCCAGCAGCTTAGTAGGGACAGGGAGTGAGACCCAGTACTTC
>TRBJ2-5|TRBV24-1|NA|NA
CATSRAGQETQYF
TGTGCCACCAGTAGGGCAGGGCAAGAGACCCAGTACTTC
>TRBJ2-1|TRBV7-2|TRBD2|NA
CASSPRDYSSFDEQFF
TGTGCCAGCAGCCCCCGGGACTATTCGTCGTTCGATGAGCAGTTCTTC
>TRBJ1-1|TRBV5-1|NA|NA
CASSRGQLAEAFF
TGCGCCAGCAGTCGGGGGCAGCTCGCTGAAGCTTTCTTT
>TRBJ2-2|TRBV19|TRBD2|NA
CASIPASGGNTGELFF
TGTGCCAGTATCCCCGCTAGCGGGGGGAACACCGGGGAGCTGTTTTTT
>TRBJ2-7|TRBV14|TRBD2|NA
CASSPLSSGKPYEQYF
TGTGCCAGCAGCCCCCTGTCTAGCGGGAAGCCCTACGAGCAGTACTTC
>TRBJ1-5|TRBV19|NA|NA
CASSQFNQPQHF
TGTGCCAGTAGTCAGTTCAATCAGCCCCAGCATTTT
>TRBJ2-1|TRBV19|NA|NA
CASSKTRTALSYNEQFF
TGTGCCAGTAGTAAAACCCGGACAGCTCTCTCCTACAATGAGCAGTTCTTC
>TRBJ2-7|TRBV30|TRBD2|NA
CAWSGTRSYEQYF
TGTGCCTGGAGTGGGACTAGATCCTACGAGCAGTACTTC
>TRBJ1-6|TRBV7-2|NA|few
CASSLGTEFNSPLHF
TGTGCCAGCAGCTTGGGGACCGAGTTTAATTCACCCCTCCACTTT
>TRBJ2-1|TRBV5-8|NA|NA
CASSPGPNNEQFF
TGTGCCAGCAGCCCGGGACCGAACAATGAGCAGTTCTTC
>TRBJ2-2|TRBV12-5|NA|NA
CASVRDNTGELFF
TGTGCTAGTGTCAGGGATAACACCGGGGAGCTGTTTTTT
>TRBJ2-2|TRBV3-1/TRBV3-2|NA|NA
CASSLQRTANTGELFF
TGTGCCAGCAGCCTACAGCGGACCGCGAACACCGGGGAGCTGTTTTTT
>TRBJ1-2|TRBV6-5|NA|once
CASSYTGTSFYGYTF
TGTGCCAGCAGTTACACTGGGACCAGCTTCTATGGCTACACCTTC
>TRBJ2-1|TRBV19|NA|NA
CASTLNLGVYNEQFF
TGTGCCAGTACCTTAAATTTGGGAGTCTACAATGAGCAGTTCTTC
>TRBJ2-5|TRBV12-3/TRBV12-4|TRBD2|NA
CASSYGGEKYF
TGTGCCAGCAGTTATGGGGGGGAGAAGTACTTC
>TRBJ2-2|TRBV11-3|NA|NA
CASSLADRFDAKANTGELFF
TGTGCCAGCAGCTTAGCGGATCGGTTTGACGCGAAGGCGAACACCGGGGAGCTGTTTTTT
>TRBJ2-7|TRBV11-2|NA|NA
CASSFKGNEQYF
TGTGCCAGCAGCTTCAAGGGGAACGAGCAGTACTTC
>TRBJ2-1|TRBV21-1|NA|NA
CASSMAGGGNEQFF
TGTGCCAGCAGCATGGCGGGAGGTGGGAATGAGCAGTTCTTC
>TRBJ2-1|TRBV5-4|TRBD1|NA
CASSFSGQGNNNEQFF
TGTGCCAGCAGCTTTTCGGGACAGGGGAACAACAATGAGCAGTTCTTC
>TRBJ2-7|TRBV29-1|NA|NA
CSVEGTDTAYEQYF
TGCAGCGTTGAGGGGACCGACACCGCCTACGAGCAGTACTTC
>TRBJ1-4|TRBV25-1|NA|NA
CASSGRRSTNEKLFF
TGTGCCAGCAGTGGACGGAGATCAACTAATGAAAAACTGTTTTTT
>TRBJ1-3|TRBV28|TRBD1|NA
CASSSGQGAVSGNTIYF
TGTGCCAGCAGTTCCGGACAGGGGGCAGTCTCTGGAAACACCATATATTTT
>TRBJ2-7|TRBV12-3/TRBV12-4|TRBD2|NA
CASSSGVAYEQYF
TGTGCCAGCAGTAGCGGGGTGGCTTACGAGCAGTACTTC
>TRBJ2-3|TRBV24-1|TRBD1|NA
CATSENGGTGGDTQYF
TGTGCCACCAGTGAGAATGGGGGGACAGGGGGAGATACGCAGTATTTT
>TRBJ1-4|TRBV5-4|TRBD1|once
CASSPGRGGEKLFF
TGTGCCAGCAGCCCAGGGAGAGGGGGCGAAAAACTGTTTTTT
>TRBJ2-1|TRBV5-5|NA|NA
CASSLPVTRNEQFF
TGTGCCAGCAGCTTGCCCGTCACGAGGAATGAGCAGTTCTTC
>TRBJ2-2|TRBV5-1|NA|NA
CASSLVGTQNTGELFF
TGCGCCAGCAGCTTGGTGGGGACCCAGAACACCGGGGAGCTGTTTTTT
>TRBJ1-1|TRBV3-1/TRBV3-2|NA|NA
CASSHLSSRWTEAFF
TGTGCCAGCAGCCACTTGTCGTCGAGGTGGACTGAAGCTTTCTTT
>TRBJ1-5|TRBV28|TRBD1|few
CASSPTGAGGGNQPQHF
TGTGCCAGCAGTCCGACAGGGGCCGGAGGGGGCAATCAGCCCCAGCATTTT
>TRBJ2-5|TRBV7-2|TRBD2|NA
CASMTSGGAETQYF
TGTGCCAGCATGACTAGCGGGGGGGCGGAGACCCAGTACTTC
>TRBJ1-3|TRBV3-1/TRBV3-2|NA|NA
CASSQDYRAHSSGNTIYF
TGTGCCAGCAGCCAAGATTACAGGGCACATTCCTCTGGAAACACCATATATTTT
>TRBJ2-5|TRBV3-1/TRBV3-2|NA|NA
CASSPIEAGPGVQYF
TGTGCCAGCAGCCCCATTGAGGCGGGGCCCGGGGTCCAGTACTTC
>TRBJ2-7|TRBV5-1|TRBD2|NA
CASSLGGGTYEQYF
TGCGCCAGCAGCTTAGGCGGGGGGACCTACGAGCAGTACTTC
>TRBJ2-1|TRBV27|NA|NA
CASSWSLTGVNNEQFF
TGTGCCAGCAGTTGGTCTCTGACGGGAGTTAACAATGAGCAGTTCTTC